These 8 T cell receptor beta chains share one sample of origin, sequenced in a study of regulatory T cells in long-lasting Graves disease (dated by TCRdb to the early 2020s). The label giving this sample's time point can be read as: persistent/refractory GD, antithyroid drugs over 5 years with positive TRAb. RNA was extracted from PBMCs in TRIzol for both TCR sequencing and RNA sequencing. Libraries were constructed by multiplex PCR. For sequencing, an Illumina HiSeq 4000 was employed. iRepertoire HTBI primers and Arm-PCR amplification of CDR3 regions were used to construct TCR beta libraries. Using fastp trimming at Q25 and MiXCR clonotype assembly, TCRdb reanalyzed the public sequencing data and kept in-frame beta chains. Entries that share a CDR3 protein sequence are merged under the most common genes and DNA. This sample has around 450,000 distinct CDR3 sequences in its table, and 20% to 25% of those were observed once. Roughly 7% of the sample is taken by the ten largest.

This specimen consisted of peripheral blood mononuclear cells (PBMCs), obtained when the disease was refractory, from a patient treated with antithyroid drugs. Receptors originate from a female donor with Graves disease.

This clonotype has just a few counts. V usage is TRBV12-5 and J usage is TRBJ2-4; 12 positions match TRBD2. From germline, CDR1 is LGHNT and CDR2 FRNRAP. J lost 9 bases, V lost 1 base, and 1 base had no gene match. This CDR3 region has 14 residues. In DNA, the CDR3 is TGTGCTAGTGGTTTGGGGACTAGCGGGGCCATTCAGTACTTC. Its translation: CASGLGTSGAIQYF.

V gene TRBV7-6 combines with J gene TRBJ2-5; possible D gene TRBD2, 6 bases. Between the trimmed V and J ends, which lost 2 bases and 1 base, there was a span of 11 bases. This CDR3 has 15 residues. The germline V gene has CDR1 SGHVS and CDR2 FNYEAQ. The CDR3 coding sequence is TGTGCCAGCAGCTTAAGCAACGGGGGCCAAGAGACCCAGTACTTC. As protein: CASSLSNGGQETQYF.

The V call is TRBV20-1, the J call TRBJ1-1; D is uncertain. Trimming cost V 2 bases and J 7 bases, with 14 bases left between them. The germline gives CDR1 DFQATT, CDR2 SNEGSKA (reference sequence). This CDR3 region has 13 residues. The CDR3 DNA is TGCAGTGCTAGAAGGACCGGTAACCGTGAAGCTTTCTTT. This sequence encodes CSARRTGNREAFF.

This clonotype was picked up many times. The CDR3 nucleotides are TGCGCCAGCAGCTTGGGGCAGGGGGCTGAAGCTTTCTTT. Translated, it gives CASSLGQGAEAFF. V and J are TRBV5-1 and TRBJ1-1, with 7 bases matching TRBD1. Germline values: CDR1 SGHRS, CDR2 YFSETQ. The junction had 2 bases not matched to a gene; V was cut back by 0 bases and J by 6 bases. There are 13 residues in the CDR3.

This clonotype has at least ten counts. The chain employs TRBV11-2 and TRBJ1-4, with D uncertain. Germline CDR1 and CDR2: SGHAT and FQNNGV. With 7 bases removed from V and 8 bases from J, the gap between germline ends came to 14 bases. The CDR3 spans 13 residues. CDR3 in DNA: TGTGCCAGCAACACCCACAGTGGGGAAAAACTGTTTTTT. This encodes CASNTHSGEKLFF.

This clonotype was detected many times. The chain carries TRBV7-2 and TRBJ1-1, with D hard to call. This CDR3 has 17 amino acids. V was pared by 4 bases and J by 0 bases, with 18 bases between. The germline V gene encodes CDR1 SGHTA and CDR2 FQGNSA. CDR3 amino acids: CASSSQRHAPMNTEAFF. The DNA for the CDR3 is TGTGCCAGCAGCTCCCAACGACACGCTCCAATGAACACTGAAGCTTTCTTT. The full variable domain, rest sourced from reference TRBV7-2 and TRBJ1-1, is GAGVSQSPSNKVTEKGKDVELRCDPISGHTALYWYRQSLGQGLEFLIYFQGNSAPDKSGLPSDRFSAERTGGSVSTLTIQRTQQEDSAVYLCASSSQRHAPMNTEAFFGQGTRLTVV.

The genes are TRBV11-2 and TRBJ2-3; TRBD1 aligns across 12 bases. Germline CDR1 SGHAT, CDR2 FQNNGV. This CDR3 has 16 residues. The J segment lost 4 bases and the V segment lost 3 bases, leaving 5 bases of the junction unmatched. The DNA of the CDR3 is TGTGCCAGCAGCTTCGGGGACAGGGGGCTTGCAGATACGCAGTATTTT. Its translation is CASSFGDRGLADTQYF.

This clonotype was counted between two and nine times. The gene calls are TRBV18 and TRBJ1-1; no reliable D call. V was pared by 4 bases and J by 1 base, with 7 bases between. The CDR3 has 13 amino acids. Germline CDR1 KGHSH, CDR2 LQKENI. The CDR3 DNA follows: TGTGCCAGCTCACAGAGCACGAACACTGAAGCTTTCTTT. It encodes CASSQSTNTEAFF.